The clone carrying this T cell receptor beta chain was found a few times. These data originate in a study of patients and donors after allogeneic stem cell transplantation. Germline CDR1 SGHNT, CDR2 YYREEE (reference sequence). With V trimmed by 4 bases and J by 0 bases, 6 bases remained unmatched. This CDR3 has 16 residues. TCRdb reprocessed the RT-PCR reads via MiXCR and lists one record per CDR3 protein. The profile shows more than 850,000 distinct CDR3 sequences, more than 15% of them singletons. The V call is TRBV5-4, the J call TRBJ1-4; 7 positions agree with TRBD1. The sample consisted of blood, either unsorted or a sorted T cell fraction (not recorded which). The TCR sequence derives from a human donor who was either an allogeneic HSCT recipient or a stem cell or donor lymphocyte infusion donor (not recorded which). It is not recorded whose cells these are; they may come from a transplant donor. CDR3 region: CASSQGTAATNEKLFF. CDR3 in DNA: TGTGCCAGCAGCCAAGGGACAGCCGCAACTAATGAAAAACTGTTTTTT.